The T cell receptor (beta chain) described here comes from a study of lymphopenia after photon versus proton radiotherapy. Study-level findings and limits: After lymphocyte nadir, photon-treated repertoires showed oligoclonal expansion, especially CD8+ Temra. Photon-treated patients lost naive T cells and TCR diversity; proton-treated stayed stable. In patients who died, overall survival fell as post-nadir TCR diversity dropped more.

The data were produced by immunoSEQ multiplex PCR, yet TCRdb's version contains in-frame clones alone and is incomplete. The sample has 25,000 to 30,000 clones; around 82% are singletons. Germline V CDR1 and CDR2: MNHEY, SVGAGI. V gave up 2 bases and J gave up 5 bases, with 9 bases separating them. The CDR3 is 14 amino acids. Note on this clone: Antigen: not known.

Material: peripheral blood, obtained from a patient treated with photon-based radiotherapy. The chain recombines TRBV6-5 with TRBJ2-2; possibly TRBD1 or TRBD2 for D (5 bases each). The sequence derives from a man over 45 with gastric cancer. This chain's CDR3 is CASSYARETGELFF. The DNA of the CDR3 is TGTGCCAGCAGTTACGCCAGGGAGACCGGGGAGCTGTTTTTT.